This TCR beta chain was recovered during a study of cytomegalovirus exposure and HLA in healthy donors (dated by TCRdb to about 2017). As for the study more broadly: In an earlier analysis of some 610 of the donors, approximately 260 Gb of sequence data and approximately 120 million unique TCR beta sequences from about 190 million T cells were reported. An early release that covered around 590 HLA-typed donors contained about 300 gigabases of sequencing data and 75 million to 100 million unique TCR sequences. Of the roughly 410 genotyped donors, over 80% were placed in the genetic ancestry cluster associated with self-reported Caucasian donors. The study aimed to test whether cataloging public T cell receptors could reveal signatures of past pathogen exposure. The T cell repertoires of some 670 subjects were profiled by immunosequencing and related to cytomegalovirus serostatus. In addition to the first cohort of about 650 subjects, a separate validation cohort of 120 different subjects was used. To predict cytomegalovirus infection status, the study combined high-throughput TCR immunosequencing, statistical association of individual TCRs with disease status, and machine learning. To study patterns of TCR occurrence, a later analysis re-analyzed previously published TCR beta repertoires from around 700 donors and added high-resolution HLA genotyping. In the later analysis, no new phenotypic data were used to find candidate immune exposures; instead, reliance was placed on TCR beta sequences and their occurrence across donors. To decide whether each TCR beta V gene segment behaved as functional or pseudogenic, an earlier analysis of approximately 600 of the donors relied on high-throughput TCR beta sequencing. Donor age, sex, ethnicity and CMV serostatus were collected together with the repertoire data. A later genetic analysis took genome-wide SNP genotypes for about three fifths of the 666 donors and used that subset as a discovery cohort. Every repertoire in the discovery cohort had been generated on one and the same sequencing platform. HLA typing covered class I and class II loci at four-digit resolution. Typing coverage varied by locus: 629-630 donors for A, B, C, DRB1 and DQB1; about 520 for DQA1; about 600 for DPA1; roughly 450 for DPB1. About 5 DR-DQ haplotypes were handled as single units for association and clustering, since linkage in the cohort was strong. On average, roughly 200,000 unique TCR beta nucleotide sequences were sequenced per donor among 398 genotyped donors of the cohort, with roughly 18% of those sequences being non-productive. Study-level results and caveats: The sequencing pipeline was judged likely to have produced a cluster of highly shared sequence variants as a technical artifact. A further reported finding was that TCR beta sequences accurately predicted the HLA-A and HLA-B alleles for most subjects in the first cohort. An earlier analysis of several hundred of the donors showed that most TCR beta V segments appeared in productive rearrangements either about 87% or about 30% of the time, which broadly matched IMGT annotations. CMV serostatus was the only immune exposure information available for the cohort. Presence/absence analyses assumed roughly uniform sequencing depth across donors, an assumption that may not hold. According to a later analysis, parvovirus B19, influenza, CMV and Epstein-Barr virus appeared linked to several top co-occurrence clusters. This cohort had only TCR beta chains sequenced, and the lack of alpha or paired-chain data limited which features could be detected. Most TCR sequences were seen in very few donors, while some public TCRs were found in many individuals. HLA typing was unavailable for some donors at each locus, so association tests used only the typed subset. When HLA alleles, especially DR and DQ, strongly co-occurred, attributing TCR associations to individual alleles was difficult. Correlated functional status among segregating V segments might be attributable to linkage disequilibrium, but an unknown experimental factor could not be ruled out. V-gene and J-gene trimming of TCR beta chains was associated with a missense DCLRE1C variant in a later genetic analysis, and the association was replicated in an independent cohort. A later analysis found that HLA-associated TCR beta chains were more clonally expanded and had lower generation probabilities than equally common non-associated chains. Most CMV-associated TCR beta chains appeared to be HLA-restricted in a later analysis, and the HLA associations seemed to be driven largely by CMV exposure. Cytomegalovirus status was reported to be diagnosed by the classifier with high specificity and sensitivity in both the original and validation cohorts. According to a later analysis, TCR association rates differed among HLA loci, with DRB1 alleles showing the most associated TCRs and HLA-C alleles showing the fewest. It was suggested by the authors that the approach could potentially be generalized to other disease states and immunological phenotypes. Fewer than 20 rarely observed V segments, including chromosome 9 orphons, were excluded from the earlier analysis of 550 to 700 of the donors because counts were too low. A few of the identified cytomegalovirus-associated TCR beta chains were confirmed in vitro to be specific for cytomegalovirus antigens. The study listed 150 to 200 TCR beta chains as associated with cytomegalovirus. Some IMGT-functional V segments, including TRBV6-2 and TRBV6-3, could not be told apart with the 87-base-pair reads, so those segments were excluded. A later genetic analysis reported fewer N-insertions in productive TCRs among donors in an Asian-associated ancestry cluster than the approximately 700-donor mean. Specific HLA alleles were associated with 15,000 to 20,000 TCR beta sequences at a false discovery rate of 0.05 in a later analysis.

To prepare the library, the immunoSEQ multiplex PCR assay was applied. For the multiplex PCR, a mixture combining 60 forward primers for TCR Vbeta segments and 13 reverse primers for TCR Jbeta segments was used. A multiplex PCR assay on genomic DNA amplified the CDR3 region of rearranged TCR beta genes. The amplified TCR beta libraries were sequenced on the Illumina HiSeq System as 87-base-pair reads. The paper's processing steps were these. Across the 700 or so repertoires, a later analysis counted approximately 75 million unique TCR beta chains, 9 million to 14 million of which were shared by at least two donors. Raw reads were error-corrected and collapsed into unique sequences with a nearest-neighbor algorithm that merged closely related sequences to remove PCR and sequencing errors. V, D and J gene segments were assigned by aligning CDR3 sequences to IMGT reference sequences. For a sequence to be retained, at least a six-nucleotide match to both a V gene segment and a J gene segment was required. A rearrangement was called productive if the CDR3 had no stop codons and remained in frame with V and J, and every other rearrangement was called non-productive. Following IMGT convention, CDR3 was defined as the stretch from the second conserved V-encoded cysteine to the conserved J-encoded phenylalanine. Sequences without an unambiguous match to a single V gene segment were excluded from the earlier analysis of a few hundred of the donors. An earlier analysis of around 600 of the donors classified V segments as functional when productive rearrangements were above 56.7% and as segregating when the standard deviation between donors was above 5%. A statistical classification framework was developed to diagnose cytomegalovirus status using the catalog of TCR beta chain sequences. In a later analysis, TCR nucleotide sequences were compared against IMGT/GENE-DB human TR gene sequences so that V and J genes could be assigned. The TCRdist pipeline was used in a later analysis to assign CDR3 sequences and most-parsimonious VDJ recombination scenarios. In a later analysis, each TCR beta chain was defined by its CDR3 amino acid sequence together with its V-gene family, and reads lacking a unique V-gene family were excluded. In a later analysis, around 600 highly shared, low-generation-probability nucleotide sequences were removed to address suspected cross-contamination and a sequencing artifact. For each public chain, a later analysis derived a clonal expansion index from normalized ranks of inferred template counts within each repertoire. In a later analysis, generation probabilities were computed using a VDJ recombination model fitted to out-of-frame rearrangements, and the results were checked against IGoR. A later analysis scored TCR-TCR, TCR-HLA and TCR-CMV co-occurrence with hypergeometric tests, applying a repertoire-size bias correction to TCR pairs. In a later analysis, false discovery rates were estimated by permuting HLA or CMV assignments 20 times. In a later analysis, co-occurring TCRs were grouped using DBSCAN, and TCRdist sequence similarity was added for clustering within HLA-allele-positive subsets. Co-occurrence clustering excluded repertoires with fewer than 30,000 or more than 120,000 public chains, plus five with anomalous nucleotide sharing. In its TCRdb copy, this immuneACCESS table keeps in-frame sequences only and misses some clones. Where compared with another copy, unresolved V genes explain less than half of these, and the others have no known cause. That table supplies the V and J calls and clone size; D and trimming were determined from the DNA. In all, the sample holds a few hundred thousand clones, and around 83% of those were seen once. About 1.4% of the sample lies in the top ten.

A word on this clone: Its antigen is unknown. No much larger clone is present one base from it, and per-base qualities are unavailable.

The cohort was made up of about 610 healthy bone marrow donors. At the time of sampling, every cohort member was nominally healthy, though immune exposures that went unrecorded were likely present. The donor tested CMV seronegative and was one of the 352 seronegative cohort members. A peripheral blood sample was collected from each donor, and TCR beta sequencing was performed on peripheral blood mononuclear cells. The Qiagen DNeasy Blood Extraction Kit was used to extract genomic DNA from the blood cell samples. Its CDR3 holds 16 amino acids, cysteine through phenylalanine. Of the read, only the CDR3 DNA is kept; its 48 bases are in frame from base 1. The germline V gene (reference sequence) specifies MNHEY as CDR1 and SMNVEV as CDR2. V and J lose 3 bases and 2 bases, and a span of 16 bases separates them.

The source is a girl aged 10 to 17 in good health and CMV-seronegative. Sequencing was carried out using PBMCs. This chain joins TRBV27 to TRBJ1-1; a weak D assignment points to TRBD1 (5 bases agree). The DNA reads as follows: TGTGCCAGCAGTTTCGGCCTTGGGACTCCAAACACTGAAGCTTTCTTT. Its protein is CASSFGLGTPNTEAFF.